These 12 T cell receptor beta chains were all obtained from the same sample, sequenced in a study of cytomegalovirus exposure and HLA in healthy donors. Produced via immunoSEQ multiplex PCR; TCRdb's table is partial and in-frame only. Altogether roughly 82,000 clones are present, 90% to 95% being singletons, with the ten largest covering 0.65% to 0.8%. The sequencing input was PBMCs. These TCRs come from a man aged 18 to 30 in good health and CMV-seronegative.

The chain joins TRBV7-3 to TRBJ1-2; 8 bases fit TRBD1. The length of the CDR3 is 18 residues. The V gene end was trimmed by 5 bases and the J gene end by 3 bases; junction bases not matched to a gene: 17. Germline CDR1 and CDR2: SGHTA and FQGTGA. DNA for the CDR3: TGTGCCAGCAGCCCCCAAGGATTGACAGGGGACTGGTACTATGGCTACACCTTC. Residues: CASSPQGLTGDWYYGYTF.

The chain has TRBV5-1 and TRBJ1-1; 7 nucleotides agree with TRBD1. Germline V lookup: CDR1 SGHRS, CDR2 YFSETQ. CDR3 length equals 14 residues. With V trimmed by 3 bases and J by 4 bases, 6 bases remained unmatched. CDR3 DNA: TGCGCCAGCAGCTCCGAGCAGGGGGGCACTGAAGCTTTCTTT. Its protein product is CASSSEQGGTEAFF.

The V and J genes are TRBV10-3 and TRBJ2-7; 10 bases align to TRBD1. This CDR3 has 14 residues. Germline assignment: CDR1 ENHRY and CDR2 SYGVKD. V dropped 4 bases and J dropped 5; count of bases not matched to a gene: 5. CDR3 region: CAISVPGQGHEQYF. The CDR3 region has the DNA TGTGCCATCAGTGTACCGGGACAGGGGCACGAGCAGTACTTC.

This clone has just one count. The V call is TRBV27, the J call TRBJ1-1, with TRBD1 as a possible D gene (5 bases). This CDR3 is built from 15 residues. Trimming took 5 bases from V and 6 from J, leaving 19 bases between them. Germline V lookup: CDR1 MNHEY, CDR2 SMNVEV (reference sequence). DNA of the CDR3: TGTGCCAGCAGTCCCCTGGGGCTGGGCGTCGCTGAAGCTTTCTTT. The encoded protein is CASSPLGLGVAEAFF.

The chain recombines TRBV11-2 with TRBJ1-5; a weak D match, TRBD1 (5 bases). The CDR3 is 14 amino acids. Deletions cut 5 bases from V and 7 bases from J, with 15 bases between. Germline V gene sequence: CDR1 SGHAT, CDR2 FQNNGV. The CDR3 loop reads CASSLKRGGQPQHF. CDR3 nucleotides: TGTGCCAGCAGCCTTAAGAGGGGAGGACAGCCCCAGCATTTT.

The chain employs TRBV11-2 and TRBJ2-7; 7 bases line up with TRBD1. CDR1 is SGHAT, CDR2 FQNNGV, per germline. The CDR3 covers 14 residues. V gave up 4 bases and J gave up 2 bases; unmatched junction bases: 5. This chain's CDR3 is CASSWGQLAYEQYF. The CDR3 coding sequence is TGTGCCAGCAGCTGGGGACAGCTGGCCTACGAGCAGTACTTC.

V usage is TRBV4-2 and J usage is TRBJ2-2, with 8 bases lining up with TRBD2. The CDR3 is 15 residues long. Trimming removed 5 bases from V and 3 bases from J; junction bases left unmatched: 5. Per the germline V gene, CDR1 is LGHNA and CDR2 is YNFKEQ. CDR3: CASSEAGDDTGELFF. The CDR3 DNA is TGTGCCAGCAGCGAAGCGGGAGACGACACCGGGGAGCTGTTTTTT.

The V gene is TRBV28, the J gene TRBJ2-7; no firm D call. Per the germline V gene, CDR1 is MDHEN and CDR2 is SYDVKM. The germline V and J ends were trimmed by 2 bases and 1 base, with 9 bases remaining between them. CDR3 length: 14 residues. CDR3 DNA sequence: TGTGCCAGCAGTTTAGGCTCTCAGTCCTACGAGCAGTACTTC. It is translated as CASSLGSQSYEQYF.

V usage is TRBV30 and J usage is TRBJ1-1, with D possibly being TRBD1 (6 bases). From germline, CDR1 is GTSNPN and CDR2 SVGIG (reference sequence). This CDR3 is built from 15 residues. V was shortened by 7 bases and J by 1 base, with 19 bases between the two germline ends. The CDR3 DNA follows: TGTGCCTTAACGAGCCCGGGACACCCGAACACTGAAGCTTTCTTT. It is translated as CALTSPGHPNTEAFF. The complete variable domain, with remaining parts taken from reference TRBV30 and TRBJ1-1, reads SQTIHQWPATLVQPVGSPLSLECTVEGTSNPNLYWYRQAAGRGLQLLFYSVGIGQISSEVPQNLSASRPQDRQFILSSKKLLLSDSGFYLCALTSPGHPNTEAFFGQGTRLTVV.

The rearrangement uses TRBV6-5 and TRBJ1-2; D uncertain. CDR3 length equals 15 residues. V lost 0 bases to trimming and J lost 7 bases, with 15 bases between them. CDR1 MNHEY and CDR2 SVGAGI come from the germline V gene. DNA of the CDR3: TGTGCCAGCAGTTACTCGGTACGGACTCAGCCTGGCTACACCTTC. As protein: CASSYSVRTQPGYTF.

This clone came up once. CDR3 residues: CSVEEGREGYTF. The CDR3 DNA sequence: TGCAGCGTTGAGGAGGGACGAGAAGGCTACACCTTC. The V gene is TRBV29-1, the J gene TRBJ1-2; possible D gene TRBD1, 5 bases. Trimming removed 3 bases at V and 8 bases at J, with 13 bases between. CDR3 length equals 12 residues. Germline V gene sequence: CDR1 SQVTM, CDR2 ANQGSEA.

This chain joins TRBV6-5 and TRBJ2-5, with 10 bases that match TRBD1. The length of the CDR3 is 13 residues. The germline V gene has CDR1 MNHEY and CDR2 SVGAGI. The junction had 3 bases not matched to a gene; V was cut back by 6 bases and J by 5 bases. The CDR3 loop reads CASRGTGVETQYF. The CDR3 nucleotides read TGTGCCAGCAGGGGGACAGGGGTCGAGACCCAGTACTTC.